Sequencing of this TCR beta chain was carried out in a study of human T cells and chemical hapten exposure. For the study at large: It was small differences in pooled library volume that mainly caused per-sample TCR yields to vary.

Noted time point: patch test 1, 2 weeks after DPC sensitization. The treatment here: therapeutic diphenylcyclopropenone sensitization with weekly scalp DPC. TCRdb re-analysed the RACE reads in MiXCR, keeping a single row per CDR3 protein. This sample carries roughly 200,000 distinct CDR3 sequences, about a fifth of them seen once, and the ten largest clones take 6% to 8%. Germline V lookup: CDR1 GTSNPN, CDR2 SVGIG (reference sequence). The CDR3 contains 15 residues. J gave up 7 bases and V 3 bases, and 11 bases lay outside the gene matches. V and J are TRBV30 and TRBJ2-2; 7 nucleotides align to TRBD2. Source: whole blood, taken in connection with sensitization to the hapten diphenylcyclopropenone (DPC). The receptor's source is a woman aged 50 to 60 with alopecia areata. Some clones in this sample may be carry-over from other donors' samples. The DNA for the CDR3 is TGTGCCTGGAGCTTCGGCGGGAGAGACAGCGGGGAGCTGTTTTTT. Translating it yields CAWSFGGRDSGELFF.